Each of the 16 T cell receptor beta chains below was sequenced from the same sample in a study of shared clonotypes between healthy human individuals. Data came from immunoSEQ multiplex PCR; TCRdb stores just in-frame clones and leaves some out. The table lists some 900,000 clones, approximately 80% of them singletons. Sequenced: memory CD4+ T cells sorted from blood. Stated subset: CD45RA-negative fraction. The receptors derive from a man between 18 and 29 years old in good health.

The CDR3, as DNA: TGTGCCAGCAGCCGAACTAGCAATCAGCCCCAGCATTTT. It yields the protein CASSRTSNQPQHF. The chain joins TRBV6-5 to TRBJ1-5; D unclear. The CDR3 consists of 13 residues. Germline lookup yields CDR1 MNHEY and CDR2 SVGAGI. Trimming left V 6 bases short and J 0 bases short, with 6 bases between.

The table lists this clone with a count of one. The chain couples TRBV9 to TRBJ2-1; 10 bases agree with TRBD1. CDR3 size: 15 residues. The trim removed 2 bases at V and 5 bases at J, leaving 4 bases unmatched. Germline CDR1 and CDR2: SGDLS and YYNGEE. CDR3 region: CASSVGTGANNEQFF. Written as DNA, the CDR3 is TGTGCCAGCAGCGTGGGGACAGGGGCGAACAATGAGCAGTTCTTC.

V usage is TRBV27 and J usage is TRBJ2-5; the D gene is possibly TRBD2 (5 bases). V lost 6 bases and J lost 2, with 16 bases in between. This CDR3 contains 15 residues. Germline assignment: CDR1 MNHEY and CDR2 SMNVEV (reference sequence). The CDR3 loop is CASRLGKTAQETQYF. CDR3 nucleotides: TGTGCCAGCAGACTCGGGAAAACAGCTCAAGAGACCCAGTACTTC.

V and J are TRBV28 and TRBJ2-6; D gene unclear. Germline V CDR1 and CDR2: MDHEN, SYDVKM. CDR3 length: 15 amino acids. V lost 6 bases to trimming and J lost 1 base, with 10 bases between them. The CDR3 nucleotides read TGTGCCAGCAGCCGAAGTCTTTCTGGGGCCAACGTCCTGACTTTC. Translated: CASSRSLSGANVLTF.

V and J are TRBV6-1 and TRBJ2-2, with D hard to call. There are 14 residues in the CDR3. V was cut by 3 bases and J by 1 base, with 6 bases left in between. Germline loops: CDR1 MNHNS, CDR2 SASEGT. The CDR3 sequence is CASSEWLNTGELFF. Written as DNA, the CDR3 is TGTGCCAGCAGTGAGTGGCTGAACACCGGGGAGCTGTTTTTT.

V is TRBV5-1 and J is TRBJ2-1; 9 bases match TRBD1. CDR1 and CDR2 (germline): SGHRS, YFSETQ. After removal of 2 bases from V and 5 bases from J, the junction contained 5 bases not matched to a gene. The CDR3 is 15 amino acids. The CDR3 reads CASSLRTGVNNEQFF. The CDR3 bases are TGCGCCAGCAGCTTAAGGACAGGGGTGAACAATGAGCAGTTCTTC.

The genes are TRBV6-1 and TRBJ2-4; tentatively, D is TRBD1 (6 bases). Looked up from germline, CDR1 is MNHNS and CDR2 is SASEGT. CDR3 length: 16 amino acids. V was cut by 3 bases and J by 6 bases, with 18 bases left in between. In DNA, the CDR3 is TGTGCCAGCAGTGAGAGGCAGGGGTCTTTTCGAAACATTCAGTACTTC. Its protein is CASSERQGSFRNIQYF.

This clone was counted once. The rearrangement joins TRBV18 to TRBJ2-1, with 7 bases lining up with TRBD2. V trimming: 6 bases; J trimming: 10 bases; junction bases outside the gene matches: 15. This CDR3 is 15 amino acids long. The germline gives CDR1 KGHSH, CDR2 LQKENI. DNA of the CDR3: TGTGCCAGCTCGGGTGGGATAGCGGGCATAGAGGAGCAGTTCTTC. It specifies CASSGGIAGIEEQFF.

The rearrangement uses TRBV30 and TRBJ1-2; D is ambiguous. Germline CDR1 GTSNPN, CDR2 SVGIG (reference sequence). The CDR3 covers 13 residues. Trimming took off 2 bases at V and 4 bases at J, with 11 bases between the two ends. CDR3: CAWSRQASYGYTF. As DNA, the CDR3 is TGTGCCTGGAGTAGGCAGGCATCCTATGGCTACACCTTC.

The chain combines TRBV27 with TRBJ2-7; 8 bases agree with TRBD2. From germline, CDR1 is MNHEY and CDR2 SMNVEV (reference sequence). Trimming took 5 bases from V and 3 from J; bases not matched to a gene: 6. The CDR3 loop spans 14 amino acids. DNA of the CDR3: TGTGCCAGCAGTAGGAGCGGGGGCTTCTACGAGCAGTACTTC. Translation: CASSRSGGFYEQYF.

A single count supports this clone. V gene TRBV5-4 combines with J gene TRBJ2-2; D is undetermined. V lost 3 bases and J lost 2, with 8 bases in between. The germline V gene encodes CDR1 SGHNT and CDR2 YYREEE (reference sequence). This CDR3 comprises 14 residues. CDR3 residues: CASSYRQNTGELFF. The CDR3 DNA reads TGTGCCAGCAGCTATCGACAAAACACCGGGGAGCTGTTTTTT.

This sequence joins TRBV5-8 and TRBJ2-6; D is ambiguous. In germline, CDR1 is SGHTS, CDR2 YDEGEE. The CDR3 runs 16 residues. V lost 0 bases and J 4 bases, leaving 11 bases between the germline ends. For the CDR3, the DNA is TGTGCCAGCAGCTTGGGGCAGACTCTAGGGGCCAACGTCCTGACTTTC. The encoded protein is CASSLGQTLGANVLTF.

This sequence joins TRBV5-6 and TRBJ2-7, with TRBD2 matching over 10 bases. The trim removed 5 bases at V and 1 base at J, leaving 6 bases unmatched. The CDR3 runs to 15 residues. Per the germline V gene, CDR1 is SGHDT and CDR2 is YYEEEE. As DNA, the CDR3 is TGTGCCAGCAGACGGGGACTAGCGAGTTCCTACGAGCAGTACTTC. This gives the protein CASRRGLASSYEQYF.

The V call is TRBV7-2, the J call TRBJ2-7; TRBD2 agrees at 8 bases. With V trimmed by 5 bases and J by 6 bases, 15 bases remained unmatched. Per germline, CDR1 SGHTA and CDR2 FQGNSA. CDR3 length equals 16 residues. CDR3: CASSRGGFLAGVEQYF. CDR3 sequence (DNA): TGTGCCAGCAGCCGAGGCGGGTTCCTAGCGGGCGTCGAGCAGTACTTC.

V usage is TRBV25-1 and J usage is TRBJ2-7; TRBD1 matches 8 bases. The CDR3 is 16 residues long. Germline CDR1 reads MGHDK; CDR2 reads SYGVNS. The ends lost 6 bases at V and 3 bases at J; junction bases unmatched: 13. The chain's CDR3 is CASSPNSDRGGYEQYF. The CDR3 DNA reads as TGTGCCAGCAGCCCTAACTCTGACAGGGGCGGCTACGAGCAGTACTTC.

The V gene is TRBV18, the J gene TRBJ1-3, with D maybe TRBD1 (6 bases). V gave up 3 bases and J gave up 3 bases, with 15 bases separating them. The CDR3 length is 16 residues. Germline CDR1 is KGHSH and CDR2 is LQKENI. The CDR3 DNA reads TGTGCCAGCTCACCCCCCGACGGGGGGCTTGGAAACACCATATATTTT. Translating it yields CASSPPDGGLGNTIYF.